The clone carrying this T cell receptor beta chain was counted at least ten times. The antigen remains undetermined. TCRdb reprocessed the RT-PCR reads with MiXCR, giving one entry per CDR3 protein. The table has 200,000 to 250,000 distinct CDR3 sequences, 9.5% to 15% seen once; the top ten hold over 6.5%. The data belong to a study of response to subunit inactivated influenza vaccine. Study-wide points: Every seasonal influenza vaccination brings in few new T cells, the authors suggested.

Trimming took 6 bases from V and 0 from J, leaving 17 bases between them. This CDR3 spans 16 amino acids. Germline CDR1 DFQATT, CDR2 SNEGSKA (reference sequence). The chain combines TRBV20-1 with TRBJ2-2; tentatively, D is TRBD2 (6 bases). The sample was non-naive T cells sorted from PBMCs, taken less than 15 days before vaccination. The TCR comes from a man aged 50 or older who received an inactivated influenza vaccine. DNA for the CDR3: TGCAGTGCCAGACCCGGGACTCACGCGAACACCGGGGAGCTGTTTTTT. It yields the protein CSARPGTHANTGELFF.